This record looks at one T cell receptor (beta chain) sequence and its context. Trimming took off 3 bases at V and 8 bases at J, with 16 bases between the two ends. Germline CDR1 reads SQVTM; CDR2 reads ANQGSEA. The CDR3 spans 13 residues. This sample was included in a study of CD8 T cells in Susac syndrome. An amount of RNA that ranged from roughly 0.45 to 1 ug was reverse transcribed with random hexamers. TCRdb processed the immunoSEQ multiplex PCR reads anew with MiXCR; each CDR3 protein has one entry. Among over 100,000 distinct CDR3 sequences listed, roughly 95% were seen once. The sample comprised CD4+ T cells from PBMCs. The receptor's source is a human donor with Susac syndrome. V usage is TRBV29-1 and J usage is TRBJ1-1; D remains ambiguous. The CDR3 region has the DNA TGCAGCGTTGACGGGCTGCTGTTGAGGGAAGCTTTCTTT. This translates into CSVDGLLLREAFF.